The clone carrying this TCR beta chain was detected once. The TCRbeta library was prepared with unique molecular identifiers. Each CDR3 protein is one row after TCRdb ran MiXCR on the PCR reads. The sample consists of 500,000 to 600,000 distinct CDR3 sequences, approximately 32% of them appearing once. The CDR3 extends over 17 amino acids. Germline V gene sequence: CDR1 MNHEY, CDR2 SMNVEV (reference sequence). Trimming took 7 bases from V and 0 from J, leaving 20 bases between them. The data are from a study of T-cell reconstitution after alpha-beta-depleted transplantation in children. The source of this sequence is a human donor who donated a stem cell graft to a child with aplastic anemia. The chain carries TRBV27 and TRBJ2-3; D tentatively fits TRBD1 or TRBD2 (7 bases each). Sequencing was performed on PBMCs from the stem cell graft donor, taken from the stem cell graft. For the CDR3, the DNA is TGTGCCAGCATTGGGCAGGGGGGGGGTATCAGCACAGATACGCAGTATTTT. It is translated as CASIGQGGGISTDTQYF.